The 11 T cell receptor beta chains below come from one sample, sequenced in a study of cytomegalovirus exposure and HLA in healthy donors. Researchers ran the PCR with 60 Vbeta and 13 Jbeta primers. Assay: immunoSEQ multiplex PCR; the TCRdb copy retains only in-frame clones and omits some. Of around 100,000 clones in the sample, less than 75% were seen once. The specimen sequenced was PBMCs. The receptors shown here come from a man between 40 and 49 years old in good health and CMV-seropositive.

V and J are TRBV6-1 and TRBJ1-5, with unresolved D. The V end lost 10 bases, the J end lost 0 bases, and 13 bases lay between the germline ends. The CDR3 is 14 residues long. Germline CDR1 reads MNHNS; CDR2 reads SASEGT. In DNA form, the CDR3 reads TGTGCCACTCAACCGGGGTATAGCAATCAGCCCCAGCATTTT. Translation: CATQPGYSNQPQHF.

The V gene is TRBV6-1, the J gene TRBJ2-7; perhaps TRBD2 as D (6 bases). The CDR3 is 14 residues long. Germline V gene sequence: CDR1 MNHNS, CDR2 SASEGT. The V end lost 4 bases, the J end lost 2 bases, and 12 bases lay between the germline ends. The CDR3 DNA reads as TGTGCCAGCAGTGTTCGCGGGGTTCCCTACGAGCAGTACGTC. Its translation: CASSVRGVPYEQYV.

This CDR3 reads CASSSRLAGANTDTQYF. CDR3 in DNA: TGTGCCAGCAGCTCCCGGCTAGCAGGGGCCAACACAGATACGCAGTATTTT. V gene TRBV5-6 combines with J gene TRBJ2-3; maybe TRBD1 (6 bases). V shed 3 bases and J shed 2 bases, with 19 bases lying between them. The germline CDR1 and CDR2 sequences are SGHDT and YYEEEE. There are 17 residues in the CDR3.

Here the CDR3 reads CATSRDQLAGPDTQYF. DNA of the CDR3: TGTGCCACCAGCAGAGATCAACTAGCGGGCCCGGATACGCAGTATTTT. The chain employs TRBV15 and TRBJ2-3; 9 bases are shared with TRBD2. The CDR3 is 16 residues long. CDR1 is LNHNV, CDR2 YYDKDF, per germline (reference sequence). V dropped 0 bases and J dropped 6; count of bases not matched to a gene: 7.

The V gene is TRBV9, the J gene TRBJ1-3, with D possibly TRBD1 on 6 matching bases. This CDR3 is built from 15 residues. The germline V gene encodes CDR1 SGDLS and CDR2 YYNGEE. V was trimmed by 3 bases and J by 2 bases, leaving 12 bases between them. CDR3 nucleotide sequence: TGTGCCAGCAGCGGGGGGCCAGGGACTGGAAACACCATATATTTT. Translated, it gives CASSGGPGTGNTIYF.

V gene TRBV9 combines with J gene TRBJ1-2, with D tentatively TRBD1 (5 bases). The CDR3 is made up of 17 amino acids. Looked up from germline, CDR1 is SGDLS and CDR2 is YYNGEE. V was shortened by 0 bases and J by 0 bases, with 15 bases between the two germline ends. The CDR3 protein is CASSVARAGGANYGYTF. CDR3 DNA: TGTGCCAGCAGCGTAGCCAGGGCGGGAGGAGCTAACTATGGCTACACCTTC.

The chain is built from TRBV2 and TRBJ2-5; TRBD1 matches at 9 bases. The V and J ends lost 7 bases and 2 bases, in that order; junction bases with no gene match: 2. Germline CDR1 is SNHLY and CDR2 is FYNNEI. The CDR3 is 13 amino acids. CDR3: CASTGQGQETQYF. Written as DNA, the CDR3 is TGTGCCAGCACCGGACAGGGGCAAGAGACCCAGTACTTC.

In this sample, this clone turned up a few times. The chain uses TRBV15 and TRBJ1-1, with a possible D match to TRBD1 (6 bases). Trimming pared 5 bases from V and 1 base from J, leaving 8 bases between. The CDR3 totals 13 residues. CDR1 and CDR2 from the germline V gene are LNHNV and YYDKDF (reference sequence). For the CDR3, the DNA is TGTGCCACCAGCGCGACAGGGAACACTGAAGCTTTCTTT. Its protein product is CATSATGNTEAFF.

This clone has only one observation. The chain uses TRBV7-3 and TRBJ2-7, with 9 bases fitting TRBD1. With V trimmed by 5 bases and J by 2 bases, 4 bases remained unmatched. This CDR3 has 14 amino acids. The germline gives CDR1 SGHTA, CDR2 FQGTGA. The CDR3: CASSVGQGTYEQYF. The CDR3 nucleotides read TGTGCCAGCAGCGTAGGACAGGGGACCTACGAGCAGTACTTC.

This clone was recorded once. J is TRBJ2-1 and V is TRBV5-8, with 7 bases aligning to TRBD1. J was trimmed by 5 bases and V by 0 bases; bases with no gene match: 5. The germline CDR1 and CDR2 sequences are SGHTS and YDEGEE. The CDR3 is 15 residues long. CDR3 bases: TGTGCCAGCAGCTTGGGGGACAGAAATAACAATGAGCAGTTCTTC. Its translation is CASSLGDRNNNEQFF.

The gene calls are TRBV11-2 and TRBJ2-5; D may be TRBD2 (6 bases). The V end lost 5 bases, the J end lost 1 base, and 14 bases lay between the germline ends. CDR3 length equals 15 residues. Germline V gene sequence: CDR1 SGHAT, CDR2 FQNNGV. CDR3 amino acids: CASSTLSGIQETQYF. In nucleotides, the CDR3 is TGTGCCAGCAGCACTCTTAGCGGAATCCAAGAGACCCAGTACTTC.